This TCR beta chain came from a study of identical twins. Study results and limitations: For cord blood, abundant beta clonotypes had fewer insertions, unlike memory repertoires, which showed none.

Template switching created a universal primer site, and the cDNA included unique molecular identifiers. TCRdb analysed the 5' RACE reads with MiXCR anew, one entry per CDR3 protein. The data contain about 790,000 distinct CDR3 sequences, about 20% of them seen just once; the ten biggest clones take up over 10%. This clonotype was seen a handful of times. Its antigen is unknown. The junction had 4 bases not matched to a gene; V was cut back by 5 bases and J by 6 bases. CDR3 length equals 12 residues. The germline V gene has CDR1 DFQATT and CDR2 SNEGSKA (reference sequence). These data also featured in a second study, about T cells expressing NK-cell markers. This second report adds: Sorted CD3+CD56+NKG2C+, CD3+CD56+NKG2C- and CD3+CD56-NKG2C+ T cells provided the TCR beta repertoires. Dominant NKG2C+ clonotypes in six donors made up about 1.0-7.5% of CD8+ T cells.

Source material: PBMCs. This sequence originates from a woman aged 18-29 years in good health. This sequence joins TRBV20-1 and TRBJ2-3; 8 bases fit TRBD2. The CDR3, as DNA: TGCAGTGCTGGTCGGGGGGGGGATACGCAGTATTTT. Protein: CSAGRGGDTQYF.